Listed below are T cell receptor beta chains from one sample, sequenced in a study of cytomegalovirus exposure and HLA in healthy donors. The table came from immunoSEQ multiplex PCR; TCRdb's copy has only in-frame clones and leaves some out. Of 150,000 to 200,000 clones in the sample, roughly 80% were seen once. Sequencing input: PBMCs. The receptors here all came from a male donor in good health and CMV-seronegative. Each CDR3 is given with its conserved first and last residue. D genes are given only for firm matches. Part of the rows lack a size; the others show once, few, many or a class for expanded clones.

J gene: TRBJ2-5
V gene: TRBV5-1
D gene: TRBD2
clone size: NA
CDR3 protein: CASSTTPSGQKETQYF
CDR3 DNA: TGCGCCAGCAGCACCACCCCTAGCGGACAAAAAGAGACCCAGTACTTC

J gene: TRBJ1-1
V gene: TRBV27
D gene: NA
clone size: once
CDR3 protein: CASSSRTGTWDITEAFF
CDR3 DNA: TGTGCCAGCAGTAGCCGAACAGGGACATGGGATATTACTGAAGCTTTCTTT

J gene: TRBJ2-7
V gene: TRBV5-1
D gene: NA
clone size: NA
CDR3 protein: CASSSTYEQYF
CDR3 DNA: TGCGCCAGCAGTTCCACCTACGAGCAGTACTTC

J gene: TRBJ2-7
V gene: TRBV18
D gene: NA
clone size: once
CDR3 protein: CASSPLVKDEQYF
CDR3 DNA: TGTGCCAGCTCACCGCTAGTTAAGGACGAGCAGTACTTC

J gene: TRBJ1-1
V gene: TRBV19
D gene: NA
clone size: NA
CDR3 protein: CASSINRANTEAFF
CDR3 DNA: TGTGCCAGTAGTATAAACAGAGCTAACACTGAAGCTTTCTTT

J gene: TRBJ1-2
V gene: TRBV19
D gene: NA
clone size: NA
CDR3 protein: CASSPGGSYGYTF
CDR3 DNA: TGTGCCAGTAGTCCGGGGGGAAGCTATGGCTACACCTTC

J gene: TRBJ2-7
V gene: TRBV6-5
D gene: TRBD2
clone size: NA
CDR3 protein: CASSYSVGLTTYEQYF
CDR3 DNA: TGTGCCAGCAGTTACTCCGTGGGACTAACCACCTACGAGCAGTACTTC

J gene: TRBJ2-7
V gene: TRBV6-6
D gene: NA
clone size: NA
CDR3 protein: CASGGQFPSSHEQYF
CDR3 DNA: TGTGCCAGCGGTGGACAGTTCCCTTCCTCCCACGAGCAGTACTTC

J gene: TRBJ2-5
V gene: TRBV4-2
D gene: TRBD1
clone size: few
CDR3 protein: CASSQPLRGLQETQYF
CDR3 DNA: TGTGCCAGCAGCCAACCTCTCAGGGGGCTCCAAGAGACCCAGTACTTC

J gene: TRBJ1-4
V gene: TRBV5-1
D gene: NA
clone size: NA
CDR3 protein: CASSPSWGTDEKLFF
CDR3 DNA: TGCGCCAGCAGCCCTTCTTGGGGCACTGATGAAAAACTGTTTTTT

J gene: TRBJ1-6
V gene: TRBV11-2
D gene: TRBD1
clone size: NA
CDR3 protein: CASSPRDRGSYNSPLHF
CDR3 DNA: TGTGCCAGCAGCCCAAGAGACAGGGGTTCCTATAATTCACCCCTCCACTTT

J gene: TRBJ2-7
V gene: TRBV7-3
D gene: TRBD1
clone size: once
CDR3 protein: CASSLAPTGLLYEQYF
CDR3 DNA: TGTGCCAGCAGCTTAGCTCCGACAGGGTTACTCTACGAGCAGTACTTC

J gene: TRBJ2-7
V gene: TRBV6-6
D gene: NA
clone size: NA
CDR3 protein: CASSQFYEQYF
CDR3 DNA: TGTGCCAGCAGTCAGTTCTACGAGCAGTACTTC

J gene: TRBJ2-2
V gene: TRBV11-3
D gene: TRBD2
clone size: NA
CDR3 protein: CASSLEFAGGINTGELFF
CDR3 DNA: TGTGCCAGCAGCTTAGAGTTTGCGGGAGGGATTAACACCGGGGAGCTGTTTTTT

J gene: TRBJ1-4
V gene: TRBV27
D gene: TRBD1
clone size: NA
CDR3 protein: CASTLDRNNEKLFF
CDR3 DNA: TGTGCCAGCACCTTGGACAGGAATAATGAAAAACTGTTTTTT

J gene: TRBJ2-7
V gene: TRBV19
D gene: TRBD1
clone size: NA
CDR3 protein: CASSMTGTGLEQYF
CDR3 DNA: TGTGCCAGTAGTATGACCGGGACAGGGCTCGAGCAGTACTTC

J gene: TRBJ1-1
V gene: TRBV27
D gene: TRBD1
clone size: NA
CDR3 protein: CASHGAGGLTEAFF
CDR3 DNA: TGTGCCAGCCATGGGGCAGGGGGCCTCACTGAAGCTTTCTTT

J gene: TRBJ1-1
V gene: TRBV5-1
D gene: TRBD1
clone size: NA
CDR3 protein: CASSLGQGALFTEAFF
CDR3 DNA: TGCGCCAGCAGCCTCGGACAGGGAGCCCTTTTCACTGAAGCTTTCTTT

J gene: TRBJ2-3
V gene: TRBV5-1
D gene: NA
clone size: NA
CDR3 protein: CASSPSFYSAPEADTQYF
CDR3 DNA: TGCGCCAGCAGCCCCAGTTTCTATAGCGCACCGGAGGCAGATACGCAGTATTTT

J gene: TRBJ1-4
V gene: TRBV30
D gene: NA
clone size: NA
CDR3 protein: CASHHTSTNEKLFF
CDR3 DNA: TGTGCCTCCCACCACACCTCAACTAATGAAAAACTGTTTTTT

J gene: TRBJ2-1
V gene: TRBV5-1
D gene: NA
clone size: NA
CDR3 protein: CASSRPTGMGVNEQFF
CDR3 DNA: TGCGCCAGCAGCCGCCCCACCGGGATGGGTGTCAATGAGCAGTTCTTC

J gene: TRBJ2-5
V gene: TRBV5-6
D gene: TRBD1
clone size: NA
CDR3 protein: CASSSQGAGTQYF
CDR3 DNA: TGTGCCAGCAGTTCACAGGGGGCTGGGACCCAGTACTTC

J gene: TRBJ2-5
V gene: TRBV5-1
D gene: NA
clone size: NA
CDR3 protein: CASSLDVELETQYF
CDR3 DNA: TGCGCCAGCAGCTTGGATGTGGAGCTCGAGACCCAGTACTTC

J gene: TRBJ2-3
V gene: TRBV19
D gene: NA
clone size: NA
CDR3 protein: CASSLRGGSTDTQYF
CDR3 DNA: TGTGCCAGTAGCCTTCGAGGGGGAAGCACAGATACGCAGTATTTT